Reported below is one TCR beta chain. Its antigen is not identified. The data derive from a study of cytomegalovirus exposure and HLA in healthy donors. Study-level information: Previous work identified 95 million to 140 million unique TCR beta sequences from around 170 million T cells.

Samples came from healthy bone marrow donors. Primers: 60 Vbeta forward and 13 Jbeta reverse. Sequencing used immunoSEQ multiplex PCR; TCRdb keeps in-frame clones, though not all of them. This sample yields more than 150,000 clones, of which 65% to 80% are seen a single time; about 3.1% belongs to the top ten. Germline CDR1 LGHNA, CDR2 YSLEER. The CDR3 consists of 15 residues. V lost 4 bases, J lost 9 bases, and 10 bases stayed unmatched. Whole-study results and caveats: There were some public TCRs occurring in many donors, but most TCR sequences were rare. In an earlier analysis, productive rearrangement rates for most beta V segments clustered near 87% or 30%.

This receptor was obtained from a woman between 45 and 60 years old in good health and CMV-seropositive. The sequenced sample consisted of PBMCs. V usage is TRBV4-3 and J usage is TRBJ2-1; 9 bases are shared with TRBD2. The CDR3 region is CASSRGSGGPSEQFF. The CDR3 bases are TGCGCCAGCAGCCGGGGAAGCGGGGGGCCATCTGAGCAGTTCTTC.